Listed below are T cell receptor beta chains from one sample, sequenced in a study of blood T cell repertoires in COVID-19. Generated by immunoSEQ multiplex PCR, the TCRdb table keeps only in-frame clones and is missing some. This sample yields roughly 100,000 clones, of which approximately 88% are seen a single time; just under 4.5% belongs to the top ten. Sequenced material: peripheral blood. These receptors all stem from a human donor in a cohort sampled during active COVID-19. Each CDR3 is given with its conserved first and last residue. Each record gives: CDR3 DNA, CDR3 protein, J gene, clone size, D gene, V gene. A D gene is named only where the DNA matches it firmly. Not all rows give a size; the values are once, few, many and, for expanded clones, a class.

DNA: TGTGCCAGCAGCGTAGTAGGTCAGGGGGATGAAGCTTTCTTT
CDR3: CASSVVGQGDEAFF
J: TRBJ1-1
size: NA
D: TRBD1
V: TRBV9

DNA: TGTGCCAGCAGCTTTCCCGGGACAAAAACCTACGAGCAGTACTTC
CDR3: CASSFPGTKTYEQYF
J: TRBJ2-7
size: NA
D: NA
V: TRBV3-1/TRBV3-2

DNA: TGCGCCAGCAGCTTGTCGTTCGGTTCCGTTCTGAACACTGAAGCTTTCTTT
CDR3: CASSLSFGSVLNTEAFF
J: TRBJ1-1
size: NA
D: NA
V: TRBV5-1

DNA: TGTGCCAGCAGCTTAGCCCCGGCAACAGGGTCGGGGGGGAATGAGCAGTTCTTC
CDR3: CASSLAPATGSGGNEQFF
J: TRBJ2-1
size: NA
D: TRBD2
V: TRBV7-8

DNA: TGTGCCAGCAGCTTCCCCCTCGGCGAGCAGTACTTC
CDR3: CASSFPLGEQYF
J: TRBJ2-7
size: NA
D: NA
V: TRBV7-2

DNA: TGTGCCAGCAGCGTAGCTGGGACAGGGCTCGGAGAGACCCAGTACTTC
CDR3: CASSVAGTGLGETQYF
J: TRBJ2-5
size: NA
D: TRBD1
V: TRBV9

DNA: TGTGCCTGGAGTGTAACCGGGAAGGGTGTGAAGACCCAGTACTTC
CDR3: CAWSVTGKGVKTQYF
J: TRBJ2-5
size: NA
D: NA
V: TRBV30

DNA: TGTGCCAGCAGCAACGGACAGTCGTCGGCGACCCAGTACTTC
CDR3: CASSNGQSSATQYF
J: TRBJ2-5
size: NA
D: NA
V: TRBV5-6

DNA: TGCGCCAGCACCGGTGGGTGTGGCGGGGGCCGCCAAGAGACCCAGTACTTC
CDR3: CASTGGCGGGRQETQYF
J: TRBJ2-5
size: NA
D: NA
V: TRBV10-1

DNA: TGTGCCAGCAGCTTGAGGTTTCGGTCGGGGGTACACGCTTTCTTT
CDR3: CASSLRFRSGVHAFF
J: TRBJ1-1
size: NA
D: NA
V: TRBV5-6

DNA: TGTGCCAGCTCAACCACTACATTCGGCGAGACCCAGTACTTC
CDR3: CASSTTTFGETQYF
J: TRBJ2-5
size: NA
D: NA
V: TRBV18

DNA: TGTGCCAGCAGCTTCCGTCAGGGTCGGAATGAAAAACTGTTTTTT
CDR3: CASSFRQGRNEKLFF
J: TRBJ1-4
size: few
D: NA
V: TRBV11-2

DNA: TGTGCCAGCAGGACTAGCGGAATCACCGGGGAGCTGTTTTTT
CDR3: CASRTSGITGELFF
J: TRBJ2-2
size: NA
D: TRBD2
V: TRBV7-9